These 19 T cell receptor beta chains share one sample of origin, sequenced in a study of blood T cell repertoires in COVID-19. Clones were sequenced by immunoSEQ multiplex PCR, and TCRdb holds only the in-frame ones, with some missing. The table lists fewer than 500,000 clones, roughly 90% of them singletons. The sample was peripheral blood. These receptors originate from a woman aged 30 to 39 with acute or convalescent COVID-19.

The chain couples TRBV7-9 to TRBJ2-7; TRBD1 might be the D (6 bases). Germline assignment: CDR1 SEHNR and CDR2 FQNEAQ (reference sequence). With 2 bases removed from V and 7 bases from J, the gap between germline ends came to 12 bases. CDR3 length: 13 amino acids. CDR3 bases: TGTGCCAGCAGCTTACAGGGGCTTGGAGAGCAGTACTTC. This codes for CASSLQGLGEQYF.

This rearrangement joins TRBV25-1 to TRBJ2-5, with D possibly being TRBD2 (7 bases). Looked up from germline, CDR1 is MGHDK and CDR2 is SYGVNS. V was pared by 2 bases and J by 5 bases, with 12 bases between. This CDR3 is built from 14 residues. The CDR3 reads CASSEPGGSETQYF. CDR3 in DNA: TGTGCCAGCAGTGAACCGGGGGGCTCGGAGACCCAGTACTTC.

This chain connects TRBV3-1 (or the pseudogene TRBV3-2) to TRBJ1-6; 7 positions match TRBD1. The length of the CDR3 is 13 residues. Trimming at V came to 4 bases and at J to 8 bases, leaving 2 bases not matched to a gene. In germline, CDR1 is LGHDT, CDR2 YNNKEL (reference sequence). The CDR3 DNA reads as TGTGCCAGCAGCCCTACAGGGGATTCACCCCTCCACTTT. It is translated as CASSPTGDSPLHF.

The chain links TRBV27 to TRBJ2-3; TRBD1 might be the D (5 bases). Germline V gene sequence: CDR1 MNHEY, CDR2 SMNVEV (reference sequence). Trimming left V 2 bases short and J 2 bases short, with 11 bases between. CDR3 length: 15 residues. In nucleotides, the CDR3 is TGTGCCAGCAGTTTAGTACAGGAGACCACAGATACGCAGTATTTT. This gives the protein CASSLVQETTDTQYF.

The rearrangement joins TRBV12-5 to TRBJ2-5; 11 bases match TRBD1. CDR3 length equals 16 residues. CDR1 and CDR2 (germline): LGHNT, FRNRAP. V gave up 6 bases and J gave up 3 bases; unmatched junction bases: 9. CDR3 sequence (DNA): TGTGCTAGTGGCCGCGGGACAGGGGGACAAGAAGAGACCCAGTACTTC. Its translation: CASGRGTGGQEETQYF.

The chain carries TRBV5-1 and TRBJ2-6, with D perhaps matching TRBD2 (6 bases). CDR1 is SGHRS, CDR2 YFSETQ, per germline. The germline V and J ends were trimmed by 4 bases and 9 bases, with 20 bases remaining between them. The CDR3 consists of 16 residues. The DNA for the CDR3 is TGCGCCAGCAGCCCGATAGCAAGCGCGGGGATCAACGTCCTGACTTTC. It encodes CASSPIASAGINVLTF.

The chain links TRBV5-1 to TRBJ2-3, with a weak D call TRBD1 (9 bases). V lost 6 bases and J 0 bases, leaving 20 bases between the germline ends. Germline V CDR1 and CDR2: SGHRS, YFSETQ. This CDR3 contains 17 residues. The CDR3 sequence is CASTPGGTGRSTDTQYF. In DNA form, the CDR3 reads TGCGCCAGCACCCCGGGAGGGACAGGGAGAAGCACAGATACGCAGTATTTT.

The chain's CDR3 is CASSVRGGAYDTQYF. CDR3 nucleotides: TGTGCCAGCAGCGTCCGCGGGGGGGCTTATGATACGCAGTATTTT. The rearrangement joins TRBV9 to TRBJ2-3, with TRBD2 matching 9 bases. The CDR3 is 15 amino acids. Looked up from germline, CDR1 is SGDLS and CDR2 is YYNGEE. The V and J ends lost 2 bases and 6 bases, in that order; junction bases with no gene match: 7.

Written as DNA, the CDR3 is TGTGCCAGCTGCTGGGGGCGGGGGTCACCCCTCCACTTT. It is translated as CASCWGRGSPLHF. J is TRBJ1-6 and V is TRBV7-2, with D possibly matching TRBD1 (6 bases). Looked up from germline, CDR1 is SGHTA and CDR2 is FQGNSA. CDR3 length: 13 amino acids. V was shortened by 8 bases and J by 10 bases, with 15 bases between the two germline ends.

The CDR3 DNA is TGTGCCAGTAGTATAAAATACACCGGGACAGGGTCCTACGAGCAGTACTTC. Translation: CASSIKYTGTGSYEQYF. V usage is TRBV19 and J usage is TRBJ2-7; TRBD1 agrees at 9 bases. This CDR3 has 17 residues. From germline, CDR1 is LNHDA and CDR2 SQIVND (reference sequence). V gave up 2 bases and J gave up 1 base; unmatched junction bases: 9.

V is TRBV7-9 and J is TRBJ2-7; tentatively, D is TRBD1 (6 bases). V was trimmed by 1 base and J by 5 bases, leaving 12 bases between them. The V gene's germline CDR1 is SEHNR and CDR2 FQNEAQ (reference sequence). This CDR3 is built from 14 residues. In DNA, the CDR3 is TGTGCCAGCAGCTTAGGATACAGGGAAGACGAGCAGTACTTC. Protein sequence: CASSLGYREDEQYF.

The chain recombines TRBV6-5 with TRBJ2-2, with D unresolved. CDR1 MNHEY and CDR2 SVGAGI come from the germline V gene. The CDR3 covers 13 residues. Trimming removed 5 bases from V and 6 bases from J, with 10 bases in between. The CDR3 coding sequence is TGTGCCAGCAGTCATGCTACAGCCGGGGAGCTGTTTTTT. Its protein is CASSHATAGELFF.

J is TRBJ1-3 and V is TRBV4-2; D is ambiguous. Per germline, CDR1 LGHNA and CDR2 YNFKEQ. The CDR3 runs 18 residues. Trimming stripped 0 bases from V and 7 bases from J, with 22 bases between. CDR3 nucleotides: TGTGCCAGCAGCCAAGATCACTCCCAGAACTTGATCAGGAACACCATATATTTT. It encodes CASSQDHSQNLIRNTIYF.

CDR3 sequence reads: CAIAERGRAGELFF. CDR3 DNA: TGCGCCATCGCTGAGCGGGGGAGGGCCGGGGAGCTGTTTTTT. This chain links TRBV10-2 with TRBJ2-2; 8 bases match TRBD2. CDR3 length equals 14 residues. Germline V gives CDR1 WSHSY, CDR2 SAAADI. Trimming cost V 10 bases and J 6 bases; bases outside gene matches: 10.

The J gene is TRBJ2-7, the V gene TRBV27; the D gene is possibly TRBD1 (6 bases). The ends were cut back, 2 bases at V and 0 bases at J, with 11 bases in the middle. The V gene's germline CDR1 is MNHEY and CDR2 SMNVEV (reference sequence). The CDR3 runs 15 residues. The CDR3 is CASSLDGTPSYEQYF. The CDR3 nucleotides are TGTGCCAGCAGTTTAGACGGGACACCCTCCTACGAGCAGTACTTC.

The chain uses TRBV5-6 and TRBJ2-2; 7 bases are shared with TRBD2. Losses at the gene ends were 4 bases for V and 1 base for J; bases not matched to a gene: 7. This CDR3 region has 16 residues. The germline CDR1 and CDR2 sequences are SGHDT and YYEEEE. CDR3 region: CASSPGTIKNTGELFF. CDR3 DNA: TGTGCCAGCAGCCCAGGGACTATCAAGAACACCGGGGAGCTGTTTTTT.

The chain couples TRBV28 to TRBJ1-4; 7 nucleotides agree with TRBD1. The CDR3 runs 15 residues. Germline V gene data show CDR1 as MDHEN and CDR2 as SYDVKM. The V gene end was trimmed by 6 bases and the J gene end by 8 bases; junction bases not matched to a gene: 12. CDR3 residues: CASSHRRQGREKLFF. CDR3 sequence (DNA): TGTGCCAGCAGCCACCGACGACAGGGTCGGGAAAAACTGTTTTTT. Using reference TRBV28 and TRBJ1-4 for the parts outside the CDR3, the full variable domain is DVKVTQSSRYLVKRTGEKVFLECVQDMDHENMFWYRQDPGLGLRLIYFSYDVKMKEKGDIPEGYSVSREKKERFSLILESASTNQTSMYLCASSHRRQGREKLFFGSGTQLSVL.

V gene TRBV10-3 combines with J gene TRBJ1-2; 8 bases map to TRBD1. Unmatched junction bases numbered 5, after V lost 0 bases and J lost 5 bases. The CDR3 has 15 residues. Per the germline V gene, CDR1 is ENHRY and CDR2 is SYGVKD. The DNA of the CDR3 is TGTGCCATCAGTGAGTCGTCGGGGACAGGATATGGCTACACCTTC. This translates into CAISESSGTGYGYTF.

This clone was seen just once. The gene calls are TRBV7-3 and TRBJ2-5, with D perhaps matching TRBD1 (5 bases). Germline V gene data show CDR1 as SGHTA and CDR2 as FQGTGA. The CDR3 has 13 amino acids. The V end lost 5 bases, the J end lost 5 bases, and 12 bases lay between the germline ends. CDR3 sequence (DNA): TGTGCCAGCAGCGAGTGGGGCGACGAGACCCAGTACTTC. Encoded protein: CASSEWGDETQYF.